This T cell receptor (beta chain) was identified in a study of beta chain features in type 1 diabetes. About 120 mL of blood, on average, came from one heparinised draw per donor. CD45RO/CCR7/CD25/CD127/CD95/CD27 separated CD4+ naive, central memory, regulatory and stem cell-like memory cells by sorting. This clone was counted a few times. Its specificity is not known. cDNA synthesis used the whole RNA isolate, giving expressed TCRB sequences. About 3.57 million reads per sample were averaged for naive, central memory and regulatory samples. Using immunoSEQ multiplex PCR, the repertoire was profiled, and TCRdb retains in-frame clones only, with some absent. Among more than 300,000 clones listed, over 9.5% were seen once. Study observations and caveats: Cells expressing TCR highly could be over-represented by cDNA sequencing. For Type 1 diabetes patients, all four CD4+ subsets carried TCRB CDR3s that were moderately but significantly shorter.

This TCR was sampled from a woman aged 18-29 years with type 1 diabetes. The sample consisted of naive CD4+ T cells from blood.

The CDR3 here is CASSQGTSGIYEQYF. In nucleotides, the CDR3 is TGCGCCAGCAGCCAAGGGACTAGCGGGATCTACGAGCAGTACTTC. V usage is TRBV4-3 and J usage is TRBJ2-7; 12 bases are a match to TRBD2. Germline lookup yields CDR1 LGHNA and CDR2 YSLEER. J was trimmed by 3 bases and V by 1 base; bases with no gene match: 1. CDR3 length: 15 residues.